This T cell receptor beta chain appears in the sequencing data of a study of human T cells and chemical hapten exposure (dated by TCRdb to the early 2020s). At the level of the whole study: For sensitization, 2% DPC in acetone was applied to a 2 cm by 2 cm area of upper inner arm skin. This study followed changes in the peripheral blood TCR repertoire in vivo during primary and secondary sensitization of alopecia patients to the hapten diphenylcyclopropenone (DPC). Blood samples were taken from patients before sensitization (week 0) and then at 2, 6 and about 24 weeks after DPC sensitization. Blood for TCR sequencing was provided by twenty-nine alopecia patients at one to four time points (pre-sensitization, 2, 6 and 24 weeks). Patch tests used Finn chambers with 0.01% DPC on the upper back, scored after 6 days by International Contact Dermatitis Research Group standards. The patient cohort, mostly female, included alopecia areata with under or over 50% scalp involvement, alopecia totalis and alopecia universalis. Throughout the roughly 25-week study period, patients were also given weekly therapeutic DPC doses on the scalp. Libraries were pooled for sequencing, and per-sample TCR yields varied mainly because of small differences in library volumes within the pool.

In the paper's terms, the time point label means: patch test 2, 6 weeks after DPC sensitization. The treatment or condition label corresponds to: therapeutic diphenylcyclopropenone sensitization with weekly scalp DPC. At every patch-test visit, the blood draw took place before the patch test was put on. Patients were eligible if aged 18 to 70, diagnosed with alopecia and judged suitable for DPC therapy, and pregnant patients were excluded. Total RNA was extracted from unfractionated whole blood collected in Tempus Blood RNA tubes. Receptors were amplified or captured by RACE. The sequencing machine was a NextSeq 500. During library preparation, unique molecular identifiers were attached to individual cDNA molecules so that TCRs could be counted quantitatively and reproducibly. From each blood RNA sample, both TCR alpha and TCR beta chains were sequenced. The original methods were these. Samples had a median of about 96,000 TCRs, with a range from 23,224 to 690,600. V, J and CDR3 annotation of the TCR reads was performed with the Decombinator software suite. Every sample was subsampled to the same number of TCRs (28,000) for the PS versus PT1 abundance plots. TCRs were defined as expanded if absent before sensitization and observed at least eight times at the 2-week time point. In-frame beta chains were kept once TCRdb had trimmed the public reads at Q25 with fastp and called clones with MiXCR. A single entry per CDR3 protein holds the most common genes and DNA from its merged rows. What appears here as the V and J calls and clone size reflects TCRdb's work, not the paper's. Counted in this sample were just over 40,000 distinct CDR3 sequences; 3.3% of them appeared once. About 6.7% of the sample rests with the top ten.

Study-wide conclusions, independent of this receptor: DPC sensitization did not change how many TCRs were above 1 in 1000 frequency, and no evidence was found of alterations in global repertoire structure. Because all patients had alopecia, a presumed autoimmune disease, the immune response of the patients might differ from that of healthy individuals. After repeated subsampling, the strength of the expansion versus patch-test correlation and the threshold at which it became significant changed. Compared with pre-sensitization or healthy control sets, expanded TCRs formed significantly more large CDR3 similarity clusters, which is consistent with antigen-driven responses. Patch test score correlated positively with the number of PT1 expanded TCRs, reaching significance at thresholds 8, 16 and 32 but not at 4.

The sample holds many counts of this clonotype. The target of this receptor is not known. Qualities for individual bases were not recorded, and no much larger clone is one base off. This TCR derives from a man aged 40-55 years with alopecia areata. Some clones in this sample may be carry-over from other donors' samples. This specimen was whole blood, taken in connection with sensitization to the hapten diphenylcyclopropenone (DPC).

The nucleotide sequence is given as TGTGCCAGCAGTTACTCGAAGGGGATTGGAGATACGCAGTATTTT. The encoded protein is CASSYSKGIGDTQYF. This sequence uses TRBV6-2 or TRBV6-3 and TRBJ2-3, with TRBD1 perhaps the D gene, on 5 matching bases. CDR1 and CDR2 are read off the germline V gene as MNHEY and SVGEGT. The CDR3, from cysteine to phenylalanine, totals 15 residues. Only CDR3 DNA is held: 45 bases, read in frame from base 1. V is shortened by 0 bases, J by 5 bases, and the region joining them spans 12 bases.